The T cell receptor (beta chain) described here comes from a study of response to subunit inactivated influenza vaccine. Study observations and caveats: It was suggested by the authors that few new T cells are recruited by each seasonal influenza vaccination.

One entry per CDR3 protein, called by TCRdb with MiXCR from the RT-PCR reads. The sample has 500,000 to 600,000 distinct CDR3 sequences, 7.6% seen once. The CDR3 has 13 amino acids. V was clipped by 4 bases and J by 6 bases; unmatched bases: 7. The V gene's germline CDR1 is SQVTM and CDR2 ANQGSEA. This clonotype was counted ten times or more. The target antigen is unknown. The sequencing here drew on PBMCs from blood, taken about 23 months after vaccination. The rearrangement links TRBV29-1 to TRBJ2-7; 9 bases are shared with TRBD1. This clonotype was sampled from a man aged 50 to 75 who received an inactivated influenza vaccine. CDR3 DNA sequence: TGCAGCGTTGCGACCGGGACAGGGAGCGAGCAGTACTTC. It specifies CSVATGTGSEQYF.